The 21 T cell receptor beta chains below all came from one sample that was sequenced in a study of blood T cell repertoires in COVID-19 (TCRdb year 2020). The library relied on the immunoSEQ multiplex PCR assay. Drawn from immuneACCESS, this table holds only the in-frame rearrangements with V and J called that TCRdb kept. Clones are partly lost; checked studies trace under half to an unresolved V gene and leave the rest unexplained. The sample includes some 98,000 clones, with about 80% observed a single time. In total, the top ten clones hold about a tenth of the sample. The sequencing sample was made of peripheral blood. The source is a man between 65 and 85 years old with active or convalescent COVID-19.

The V call is TRBV6-4, the J call TRBJ1-6, with no clear D. The CDR3 consists of 16 residues. The ends were cut back, 3 bases at V and 2 bases at J, with 11 bases in the middle. Germline CDR1 reads MRHNA; CDR2 reads SNTAGT. This CDR3 reads CASSDLTGTYNSPLHF. CDR3 DNA sequence: TGTGCCAGCAGTGATCTCACCGGGACCTATAATTCACCCCTCCACTTT.

The chain joins TRBV7-9 to TRBJ1-2; TRBD1 aligns across 10 bases. This CDR3 has 13 residues. Germline V CDR1 and CDR2: SEHNR, FQNEAQ (reference sequence). V was clipped by 7 bases and J by 8 bases; unmatched bases: 7. CDR3 nucleotides: TGTGCCAGCAATTTCGGGACAGGGGAAGGCTACACCTTC. Encoded protein: CASNFGTGEGYTF.

This clone was seen more than once but under ten times. This chain's CDR3 is CASSPQGGQGVSPLHF. The CDR3 DNA reads TGCGCCAGCAGCCCCCAGGGGGGACAGGGTGTATCACCCCTCCACTTT. The chain employs TRBV5-1 and TRBJ1-6, with 9 bases that match TRBD1. The CDR3 is 16 amino acids. The germline CDR1 and CDR2 sequences are SGHRS and YFSETQ. V gave up 4 bases and J gave up 10 bases; unmatched junction bases: 12.

This clone was detected a few times. This sequence joins TRBV6-1 and TRBJ2-4, with D maybe TRBD2 (5 bases). Germline loops: CDR1 MNHNS, CDR2 SASEGT. The CDR3 length is 18 residues. Trimming took off 1 base at V and 2 bases at J, with 18 bases between the two ends. The CDR3: CASSEDGRLGVPKNIQYF. The CDR3 bases are TGTGCCAGCAGTGAAGATGGGCGGCTCGGGGTCCCCAAAAACATTCAGTACTTC.

The chain has TRBV2 and TRBJ2-6, with D maybe TRBD1 (5 bases). From germline, CDR1 is SNHLY and CDR2 FYNNEI. V was shortened by 7 bases and J by 4 bases, with 11 bases between the two germline ends. The CDR3 extends over 14 amino acids. CDR3 sequence: CASNKGNGANVLTF. CDR3 nucleotide sequence: TGTGCCAGCAATAAGGGGAACGGGGCCAACGTCCTGACTTTC.

This sequence joins TRBV2 and TRBJ1-1; D perhaps matches TRBD1 (5 bases). The CDR3 runs 13 residues. V lost 4 bases and J 1 base, leaving 7 bases between the germline ends. The V gene's germline CDR1 is SNHLY and CDR2 FYNNEI. For the CDR3, the DNA is TGTGCCAGCAGTGGGACAACGAACACTGAAGCTTTCTTT. The encoded protein is CASSGTTNTEAFF.

The chain is built from TRBV11-2 and TRBJ2-5, with a possible D match to TRBD2 (6 bases). Trimming stripped 5 bases from V and 1 base from J, with 11 bases between. CDR1 SGHAT and CDR2 FQNNGV come from the germline V gene. This CDR3 contains 14 residues. Here the CDR3 DNA reads TGTGCCAGCAGCGACGGGACTTCCCAAGAGACCCAGTACTTC. This encodes CASSDGTSQETQYF.

The rearrangement links TRBV6-1 to TRBJ1-3, with 7 nucleotides matching TRBD1. Losses at the gene ends were 2 bases for V and 2 bases for J; bases not matched to a gene: 6. In germline, CDR1 is MNHNS, CDR2 SASEGT. The CDR3 has 16 residues. The CDR3 coding sequence is TGTGCCAGCAGTGAACAGGGACAGAACCCTGGAAACACCATATATTTT. Translating gives CASSEQGQNPGNTIYF.

The chain employs TRBV6-5 and TRBJ1-2; a possible D gene is TRBD1 (5 bases). This CDR3 region has 12 residues. Trimming pared 8 bases from V and 1 base from J, leaving 8 bases between. The germline gives CDR1 MNHEY, CDR2 SVGAGI. CDR3 loop: CASRGINYGYTF. CDR3 coding DNA: TGTGCCAGCCGGGGGATTAACTATGGCTACACCTTC.

The chain employs TRBV19 and TRBJ2-2; TRBD2 aligns across 8 bases. In germline, CDR1 is LNHDA, CDR2 SQIVND (reference sequence). Trimming removed 8 bases from V and 5 bases from J; junction bases left unmatched: 10. CDR3 length equals 15 residues. The CDR3, as DNA: TGTGCCAGTGTATACGGGGGGGCGAGAACCGGGGAGCTGTTTTTT. Amino acids: CASVYGGARTGELFF.

The chain's CDR3 is CAWSVQRGETQYF. CDR3 coding DNA: TGTGCCTGGAGTGTACAACGCGGCGAGACCCAGTACTTC. The rearrangement links TRBV30 to TRBJ2-5; D gene uncertain. V was trimmed by 0 bases and J by 5 bases, leaving 10 bases between them. CDR3 length equals 13 residues. Germline V gene data show CDR1 as GTSNPN and CDR2 as SVGIG (reference sequence).

This sequence joins TRBV6-2 or TRBV6-3 and TRBJ2-3, with 11 bases that match TRBD1. After removal of 4 bases from V and 2 bases from J, the junction contained 5 bases not matched to a gene. The CDR3 is made up of 16 amino acids. Per germline, CDR1 MNHEY and CDR2 SVGEGT. The CDR3 spells CASSSRTGGLTDTQYF. CDR3 nucleotide sequence: TGTGCCAGCAGTTCCCGGACAGGGGGCCTCACAGATACGCAGTATTTT.

The chain has TRBV5-4 and TRBJ1-1; no reliable D call. The ends were cut back, 3 bases at V and 3 bases at J, with 6 bases in the middle. The CDR3 spans 12 residues. Germline assignment: CDR1 SGHNT and CDR2 YYREEE (reference sequence). The CDR3 sequence: CASSWLDTEAFF. As DNA, the CDR3 is TGTGCCAGCAGCTGGCTGGACACTGAAGCTTTCTTT.

This sequence joins TRBV30 and TRBJ1-3; perhaps TRBD1 as D (5 bases). V dropped 5 bases and J dropped 4 bases, with 12 bases sitting between them. Germline assignment: CDR1 GTSNPN and CDR2 SVGIG (reference sequence). This CDR3 has 13 amino acids. CDR3 loop: CAWARVGGNTIYF. CDR3 DNA: TGTGCCTGGGCCAGGGTCGGGGGAAACACCATATATTTT. Filled out from reference TRBV30 and TRBJ1-3, the complete variable domain reads SQTIHQWPATLVQPVGSPLSLECTVEGTSNPNLYWYRQAAGRGLQLLFYSVGIGQISSEVPQNLSASRPQDRQFILSSKKLLLSDSGFYLCAWARVGGNTIYFGEGSWLTVV.

The table lists this clone with a count of one. The V call is TRBV30, the J call TRBJ1-4; D possibly corresponds to TRBD1 (6 bases). Trimming left V 0 bases short and J 6 bases short, with 14 bases between. Germline lookup yields CDR1 GTSNPN and CDR2 SVGIG (reference sequence). This CDR3 is built from 15 residues. For the CDR3, the DNA is TGTGCCTGGAGTGTACTAGGGGGGGCGCATGAAAAACTGTTTTTT. It codes for CAWSVLGGAHEKLFF.

In this sample, this clone turned up a few times. The V gene is TRBV10-3, the J gene TRBJ2-3; TRBD2 aligns across 13 bases. The CDR3 has 17 amino acids. Trimming cost V 2 bases and J 3 bases; bases outside gene matches: 5. Germline V gene data show CDR1 as ENHRY and CDR2 as SYGVKD. The CDR3 DNA sequence: TGTGCCATCAGTGAGACTAGCGGGGGGGCATCGACAGATACGCAGTATTTT. It translates to CAISETSGGASTDTQYF.

CDR3 nucleotides: TGTGCCAGCAGCCAAGACCCGGGGGTTTGGGAGACCCAGTACTTC. This sequence encodes CASSQDPGVWETQYF. V is TRBV3-1 (or the pseudogene TRBV3-2) and J is TRBJ2-5; tentative D call: TRBD2 (6 bases). Germline lookup yields CDR1 LGHDT and CDR2 YNNKEL (reference sequence). V lost 0 bases to trimming and J lost 5 bases, with 13 bases between them. The CDR3 has 15 residues.

The chain joins TRBV12-3 or TRBV12-4 to TRBJ2-7; D gene unclear. This CDR3 is 12 amino acids long. V was pared by 5 bases and J by 0 bases, with 5 bases between. The CDR3 DNA reads as TGTGCCAGCAGTCTACGCTCCTACGAGCAGTACTTC. Protein: CASSLRSYEQYF.

The genes are TRBV5-5 and TRBJ2-7; TRBD1 matches 8 bases. V was clipped by 0 bases and J by 6 bases; unmatched bases: 11. From germline, CDR1 is SGHKS and CDR2 YYEKEE (reference sequence). The CDR3 extends over 16 amino acids. The CDR3 spells CASSLAVGPGGGEQYF. Here the CDR3 DNA reads TGTGCCAGCAGCTTGGCAGTCGGTCCAGGGGGCGGCGAGCAGTACTTC.

The chain recombines TRBV10-2 with TRBJ2-1, with 8 positions matching TRBD2. CDR1 WSHSY and CDR2 SAAADI come from the germline V gene. With 4 bases clipped from V and 3 bases from J, the junction kept 2 bases outside the gene matches. This CDR3 spans 14 amino acids. The CDR3: CASSVLADYNEQFF. The CDR3 region has the DNA TGCGCCAGCAGTGTACTAGCGGACTACAATGAGCAGTTCTTC.

The chain has TRBV29-1 and TRBJ1-2; tentative D call: TRBD1 (6 bases). Germline-derived CDR1 and CDR2 are SQVTM and ANQGSEA. V was cut by 3 bases and J by 7 bases, with 18 bases left in between. The CDR3 spans 14 residues. The CDR3 coding sequence is TGCAGCGTTGACACCGGCGGGGGGGCCCTTGGCTACACCTTC. Translation gives CSVDTGGGALGYTF.